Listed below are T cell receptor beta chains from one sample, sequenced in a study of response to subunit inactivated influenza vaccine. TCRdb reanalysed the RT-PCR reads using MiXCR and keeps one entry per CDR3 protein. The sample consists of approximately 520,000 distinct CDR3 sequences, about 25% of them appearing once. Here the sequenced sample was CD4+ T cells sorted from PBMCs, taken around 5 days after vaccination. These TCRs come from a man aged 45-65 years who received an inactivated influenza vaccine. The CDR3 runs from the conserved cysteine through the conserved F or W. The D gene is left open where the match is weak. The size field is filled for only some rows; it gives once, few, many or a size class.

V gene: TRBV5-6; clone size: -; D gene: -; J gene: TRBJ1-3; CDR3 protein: CASSQRESGNTIYF; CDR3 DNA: TGTGCCAGCAGCCAACGGGAGTCTGGAAACACCATATATTTT
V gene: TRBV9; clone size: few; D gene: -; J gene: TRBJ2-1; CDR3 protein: CASSKRPSYNEQFF; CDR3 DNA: TGTGCCAGCAGCAAGCGGCCGTCTTACAATGAGCAGTTCTTC
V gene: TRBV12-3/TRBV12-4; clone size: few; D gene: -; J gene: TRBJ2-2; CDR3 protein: CASSRGGYTGELFF; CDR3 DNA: TGTGCCAGCAGCCGGGGAGGATACACCGGGGAGCTGTTTTTT
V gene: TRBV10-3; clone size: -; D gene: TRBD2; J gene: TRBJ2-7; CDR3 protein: CAISEAGGAAGNYEQYF; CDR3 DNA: TGTGCCATCAGTGAGGCGGGGGGTGCGGCTGGGAACTACGAGCAGTACTTC
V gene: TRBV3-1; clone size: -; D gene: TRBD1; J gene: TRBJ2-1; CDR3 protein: CASSQQGVSYNEQFF; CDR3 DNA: TGTGCCAGCAGCCAACAGGGGGTATCCTACAATGAGCAGTTCTTC
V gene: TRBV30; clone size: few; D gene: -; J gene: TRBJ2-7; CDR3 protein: CAWRQGFWNEQYF; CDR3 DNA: TGTGCCTGGAGGCAGGGGTTTTGGAACGAGCAGTACTTC
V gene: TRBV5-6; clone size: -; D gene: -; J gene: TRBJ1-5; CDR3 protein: CASSGPGTSQHF; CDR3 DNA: TGTGCCAGCAGCGGACCCGGGACTTCCCAGCATTTT
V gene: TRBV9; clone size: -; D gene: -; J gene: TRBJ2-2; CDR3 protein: CASSEEVRGELFF; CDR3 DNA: TGTGCCAGCAGCGAAGAAGTGAGGGGGGAGCTGTTTTTT
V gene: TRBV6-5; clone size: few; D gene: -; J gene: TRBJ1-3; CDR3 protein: CASSYLPPEEGGNTIYF; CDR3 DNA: TGTGCCAGCAGTTACCTGCCTCCAGAGGAAGGGGGGAACACCATATATTTT
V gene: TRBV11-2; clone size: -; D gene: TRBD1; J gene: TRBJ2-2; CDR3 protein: CASSQTDRGSGELFF; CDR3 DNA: TGTGCCAGCAGCCAGACGGACAGGGGATCCGGGGAGCTGTTTTTT
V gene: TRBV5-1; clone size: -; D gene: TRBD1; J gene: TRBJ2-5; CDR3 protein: CASSWTGVLQETQYF; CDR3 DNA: TGCGCCAGCAGCTGGACAGGGGTCCTCCAAGAGACCCAGTACTTC
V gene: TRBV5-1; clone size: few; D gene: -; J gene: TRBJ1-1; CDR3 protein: CASSLAGTLQDTEAFF; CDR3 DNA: TGCGCCAGCAGCTTGGCAGGAACATTGCAGGACACTGAAGCTTTCTTT
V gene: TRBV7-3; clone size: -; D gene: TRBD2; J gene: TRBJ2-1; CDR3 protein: CASSTGLANFPSSYNEQFF; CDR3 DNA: TGTGCCAGCAGCACGGGACTAGCGAATTTCCCTAGCTCCTACAATGAGCAGTTCTTC
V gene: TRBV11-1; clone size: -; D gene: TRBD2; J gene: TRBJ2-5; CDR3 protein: CASSLGGSGTSLTETQYF; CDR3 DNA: TGTGCCAGCAGCTTAGGGGGGTCCGGGACTAGCTTGACGGAGACCCAGTACTTC
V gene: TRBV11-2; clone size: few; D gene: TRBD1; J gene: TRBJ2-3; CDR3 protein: CASSSRGQGIDTQYF; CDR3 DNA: TGTGCCAGCAGCTCCCGGGGACAGGGGATAGATACGCAGTATTTT
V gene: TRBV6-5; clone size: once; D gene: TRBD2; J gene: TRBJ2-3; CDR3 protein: CASSFSSGGTTDTQYF; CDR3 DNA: TGTGCCAGCAGTTTTTCAAGCGGGGGGACCACAGATACGCAGTATTTT
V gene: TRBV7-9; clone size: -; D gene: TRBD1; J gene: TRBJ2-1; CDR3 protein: CASSLAGTALTYNEQFF; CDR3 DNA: TGTGCCAGCAGCTTAGCGGGGACAGCCCTTACCTACAATGAGCAGTTCTTC
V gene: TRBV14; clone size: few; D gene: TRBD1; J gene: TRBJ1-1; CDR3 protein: CASSYRGHTEAFF; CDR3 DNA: TGTGCCAGCAGTTACAGGGGGCACACTGAAGCTTTCTTT
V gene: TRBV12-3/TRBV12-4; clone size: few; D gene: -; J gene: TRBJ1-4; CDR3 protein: CASSFGGRGTNEKLFF; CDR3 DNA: TGTGCCAGCAGTTTCGGCGGAAGGGGCACTAATGAAAAACTGTTTTTT
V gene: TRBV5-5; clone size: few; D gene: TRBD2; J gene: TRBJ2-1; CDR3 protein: CASSLLAGQYNEQFF; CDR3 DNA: TGTGCCAGCAGCCTACTAGCGGGACAGTACAATGAGCAGTTCTTC
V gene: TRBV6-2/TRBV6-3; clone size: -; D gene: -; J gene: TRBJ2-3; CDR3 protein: CASSYAAGAIDTQYF; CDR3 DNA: TGTGCCAGCAGTTACGCCGCGGGTGCAATTGATACGCAGTATTTT
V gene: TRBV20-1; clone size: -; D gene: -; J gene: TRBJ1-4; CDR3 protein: CSAGGRGSGEKLFF; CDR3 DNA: TGCAGTGCCGGGGGTCGGGGGTCGGGTGAAAAACTGTTTTTT
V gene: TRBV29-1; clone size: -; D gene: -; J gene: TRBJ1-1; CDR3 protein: CSVQESNTEAFF; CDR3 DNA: TGCAGCGTTCAGGAGTCGAACACTGAAGCTTTCTTT
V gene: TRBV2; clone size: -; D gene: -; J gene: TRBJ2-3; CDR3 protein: CASKRITTAAGTQYF; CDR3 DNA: TGTGCCAGCAAGCGGATCACTACTGCGGCGGGTACGCAGTATTTT
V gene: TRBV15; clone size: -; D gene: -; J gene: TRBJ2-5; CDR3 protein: CATSREQETQYF; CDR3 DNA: TGTGCCACCAGCAGGGAACAAGAGACCCAGTACTTC